This T cell receptor (beta chain) was sequenced for a study of tumor and adjacent non-tumor tissue in lung cancer. The study, taken as a whole, reports: Compared with tumor, normal lung showed significantly lower TCR diversity. Top 100 clones took a larger repertoire share in normal lung.

No cell sorting was done before RNA was extracted from the tissue. The library came from three nested PCR rounds adapted from ARM-PCR protocols. TCRdb analysed the multiplex PCR reads with MiXCR anew, one entry per CDR3 protein. This sample carries more than 90,000 distinct CDR3 sequences, roughly 66% of them seen once, and the ten largest clones take roughly 18%. In the case of this clonotype: Its target is not known.

The sequence derives from a man in his sixties with non-small cell lung cancer. Sequenced input: lung tumor tissue.

Written as DNA, the CDR3 is TGTGCCAGGAGCCCAGCGGGTCTAGAGAGTTCTGGGCAGTTCTTC. This sequence encodes CARSPAGLESSGQFF. This chain links TRBV28 with TRBJ2-1, with D maybe TRBD2 (6 bases). The CDR3 sequence is 15 residues long. In germline, CDR1 is MDHEN, CDR2 SYDVKM. V lost 9 bases and J lost 12, with 27 bases in between.